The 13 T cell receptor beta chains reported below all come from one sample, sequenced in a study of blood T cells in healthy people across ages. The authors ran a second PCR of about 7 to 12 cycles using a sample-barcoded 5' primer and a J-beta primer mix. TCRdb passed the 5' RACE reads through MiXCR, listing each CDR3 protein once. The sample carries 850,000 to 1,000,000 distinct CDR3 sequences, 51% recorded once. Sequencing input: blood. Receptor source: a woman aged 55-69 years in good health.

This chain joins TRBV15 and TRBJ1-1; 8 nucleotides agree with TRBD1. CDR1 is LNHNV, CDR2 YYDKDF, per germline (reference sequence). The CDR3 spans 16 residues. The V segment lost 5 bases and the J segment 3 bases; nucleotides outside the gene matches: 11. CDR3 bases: TGTGCCACCAGCGGAGGAGGTGGCAGGGGGCACACTGAAGCTTTCTTT. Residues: CATSGGGGRGHTEAFF.

The CDR3 is CSLGVTETQYF. The CDR3 nucleotides are TGCAGCCTGGGGGTGACAGAGACCCAGTACTTC. The chain joins TRBV29-1 to TRBJ2-5; the D call may be TRBD1 or TRBD2 (5 bases each). Germline V gene sequence: CDR1 SQVTM, CDR2 ANQGSEA. Trimming took 8 bases from V and 4 from J, leaving 11 bases between them. The CDR3 consists of 11 residues. Complete variable domain (other parts from reference TRBV29-1 and TRBJ2-5): SAVISQKPSRDICQRGTSLTIQCQVDSQVTMMFWYRQQPGQSLTLIATANQGSEATYESGFVIDKFPISRPNLTFSTLTVSNMSPEDSSIYLCSLGVTETQYFGPGTRLLVL.

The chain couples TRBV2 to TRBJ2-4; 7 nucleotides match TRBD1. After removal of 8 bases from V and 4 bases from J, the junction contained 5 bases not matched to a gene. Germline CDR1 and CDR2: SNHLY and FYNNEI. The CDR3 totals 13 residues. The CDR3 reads CASRGTAKNIQYF. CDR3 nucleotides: TGTGCCAGCCGAGGGACAGCGAAAAACATTCAGTACTTC.

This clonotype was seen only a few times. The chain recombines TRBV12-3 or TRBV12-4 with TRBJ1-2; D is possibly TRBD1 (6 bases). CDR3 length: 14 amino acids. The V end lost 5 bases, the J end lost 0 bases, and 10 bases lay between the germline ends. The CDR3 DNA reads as TGTGCCAGCAGTAGGGACATAACTAACTATGGCTACACCTTC. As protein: CASSRDITNYGYTF.

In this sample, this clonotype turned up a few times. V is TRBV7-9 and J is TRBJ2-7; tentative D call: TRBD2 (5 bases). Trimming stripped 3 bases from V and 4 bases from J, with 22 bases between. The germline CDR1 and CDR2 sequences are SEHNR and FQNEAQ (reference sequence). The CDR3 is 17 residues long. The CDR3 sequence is CASSFSKRGPLTYEQYF. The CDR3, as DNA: TGTGCCAGCAGCTTTTCGAAACGCGGGCCTCTCACTTACGAGCAGTACTTC.

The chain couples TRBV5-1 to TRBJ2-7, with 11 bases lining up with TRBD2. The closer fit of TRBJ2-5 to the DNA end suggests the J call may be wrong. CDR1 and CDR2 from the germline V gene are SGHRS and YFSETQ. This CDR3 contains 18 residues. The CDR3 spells CASSPGLADLAEKETQYF. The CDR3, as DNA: TGCGCCAGCAGCCCGGGACTAGCGGACCTAGCTGAAAAAGAGACCCAGTACTTC.

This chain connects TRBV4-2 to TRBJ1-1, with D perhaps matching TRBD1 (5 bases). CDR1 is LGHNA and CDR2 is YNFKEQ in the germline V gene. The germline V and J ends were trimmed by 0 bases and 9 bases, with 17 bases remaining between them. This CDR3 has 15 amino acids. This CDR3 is CASSQDGWQGLKAFF. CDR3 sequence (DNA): TGTGCCAGCAGCCAAGATGGTTGGCAGGGATTGAAAGCTTTCTTT.

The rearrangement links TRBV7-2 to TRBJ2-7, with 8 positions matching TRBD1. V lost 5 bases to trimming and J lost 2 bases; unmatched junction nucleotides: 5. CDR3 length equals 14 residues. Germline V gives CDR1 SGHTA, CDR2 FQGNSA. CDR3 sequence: CASSARQGPYEQYF. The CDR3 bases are TGTGCCAGCAGCGCTCGACAGGGGCCCTACGAGCAGTACTTC.

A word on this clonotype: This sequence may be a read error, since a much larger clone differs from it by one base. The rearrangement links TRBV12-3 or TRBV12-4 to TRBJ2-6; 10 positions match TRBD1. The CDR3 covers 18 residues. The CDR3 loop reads CVSSLPGQGRSGANVLTF. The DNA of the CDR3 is TGTGTCAGCAGTCTCCCGGGACAGGGGCGGTCTGGGGCCAACGTCCTGACTTTC.

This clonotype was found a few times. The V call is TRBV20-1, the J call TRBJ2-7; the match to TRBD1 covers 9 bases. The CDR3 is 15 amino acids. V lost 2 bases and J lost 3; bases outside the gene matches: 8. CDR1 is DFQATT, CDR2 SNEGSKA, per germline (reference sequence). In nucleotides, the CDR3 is TGCAGTGCTAGAAGCCTGGGACAGGGCCACTACGAGCAGTACTTC. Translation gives CSARSLGQGHYEQYF.

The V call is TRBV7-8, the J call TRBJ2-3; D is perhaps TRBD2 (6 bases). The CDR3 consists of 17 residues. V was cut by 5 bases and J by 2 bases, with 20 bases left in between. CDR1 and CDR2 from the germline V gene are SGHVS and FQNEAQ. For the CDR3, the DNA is TGTGCCAGCAGCCTACTAATCGCGGGGTCTGTCACAGATACGCAGTATTTT. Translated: CASSLLIAGSVTDTQYF.

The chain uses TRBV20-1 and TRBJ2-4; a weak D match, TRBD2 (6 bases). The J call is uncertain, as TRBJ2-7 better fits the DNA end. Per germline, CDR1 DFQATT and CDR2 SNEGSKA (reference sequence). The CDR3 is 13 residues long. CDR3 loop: CSATTTGAYEQYF. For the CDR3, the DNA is TGCAGTGCTACCACTACGGGAGCCTACGAGCAGTACTTC.

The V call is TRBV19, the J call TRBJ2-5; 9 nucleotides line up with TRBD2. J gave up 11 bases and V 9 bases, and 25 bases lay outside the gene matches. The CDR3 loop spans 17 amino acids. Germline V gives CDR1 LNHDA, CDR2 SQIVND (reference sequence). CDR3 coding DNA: TGTGCCAGCCGTAGTCCATATAGCGGGAGTGCCTACAATGAGCAGTACTTC. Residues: CASRSPYSGSAYNEQYF.